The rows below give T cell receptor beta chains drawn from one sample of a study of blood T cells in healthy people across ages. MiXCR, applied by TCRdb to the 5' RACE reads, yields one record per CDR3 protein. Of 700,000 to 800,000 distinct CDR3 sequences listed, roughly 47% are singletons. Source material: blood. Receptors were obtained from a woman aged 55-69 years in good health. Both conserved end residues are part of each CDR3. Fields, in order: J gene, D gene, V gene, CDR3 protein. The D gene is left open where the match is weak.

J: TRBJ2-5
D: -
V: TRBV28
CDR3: CGSGALQETQYF

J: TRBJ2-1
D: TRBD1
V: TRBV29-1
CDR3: CSVERQGETQFF

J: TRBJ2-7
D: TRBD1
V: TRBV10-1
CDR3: CASSPRTGVSYEQYF

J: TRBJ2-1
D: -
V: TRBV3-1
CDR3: CASSLNSYNEQFF

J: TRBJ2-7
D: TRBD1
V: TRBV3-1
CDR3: CASSLLGTGKNNEQYF

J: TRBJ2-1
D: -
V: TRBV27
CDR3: CASSSPVGSSYNEQFF

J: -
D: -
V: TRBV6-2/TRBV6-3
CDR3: CASSSSRGTYNEQYF

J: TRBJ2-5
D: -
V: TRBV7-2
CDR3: CASSPPSAWRETQYF

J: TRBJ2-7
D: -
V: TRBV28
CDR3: CASSLPDSSYVQYF

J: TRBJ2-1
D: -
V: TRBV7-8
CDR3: CASSLSFSGNEQFF

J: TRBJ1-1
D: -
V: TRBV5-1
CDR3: CASIRRTEAFF

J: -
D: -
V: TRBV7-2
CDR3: CASSLGGGSPTQYF

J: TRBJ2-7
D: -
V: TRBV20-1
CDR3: CSAVQGSPYEQYF

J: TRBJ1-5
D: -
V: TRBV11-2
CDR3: CASSLGSYQPQHF

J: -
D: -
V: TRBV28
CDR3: CASSPLGSDSYNEQYF

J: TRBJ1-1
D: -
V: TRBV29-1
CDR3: CSVEEGGLLTTEAFF

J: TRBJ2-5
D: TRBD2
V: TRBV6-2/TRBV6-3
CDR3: CASRSSGTQETQYF

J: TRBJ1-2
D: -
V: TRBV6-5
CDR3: CASSYSADAPYGYTF

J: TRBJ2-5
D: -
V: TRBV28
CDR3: CATSGSGETQYF

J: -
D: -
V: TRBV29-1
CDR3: CSGMMLAEQYF

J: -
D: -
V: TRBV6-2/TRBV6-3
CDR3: CASSYSSGHYNEQYF

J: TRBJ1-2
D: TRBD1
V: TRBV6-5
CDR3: CASSDRDFWIDGYTF

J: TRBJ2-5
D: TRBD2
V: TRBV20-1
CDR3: CSARPERERETQYF

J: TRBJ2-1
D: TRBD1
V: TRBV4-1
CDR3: CASSQGGTGDSGNNEQFF

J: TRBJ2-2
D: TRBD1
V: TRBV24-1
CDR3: CATSDPPGQGRTGELFF

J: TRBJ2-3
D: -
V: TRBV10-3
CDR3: CAISEGVRSTDTQYF

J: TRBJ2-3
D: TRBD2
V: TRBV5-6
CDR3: CASSLVVLKAGDVPDTQYF

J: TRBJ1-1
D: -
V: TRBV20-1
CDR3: CSARDFQGNTEAFF

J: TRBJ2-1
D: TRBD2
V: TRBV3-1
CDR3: CASSPSGGYNEQFF

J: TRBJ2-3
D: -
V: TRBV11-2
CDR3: CASSLARVTPTDTQYF

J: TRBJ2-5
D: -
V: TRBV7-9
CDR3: CASSLGGQPGETQYF

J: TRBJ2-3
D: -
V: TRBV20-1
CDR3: CSARYVSTDTQYF

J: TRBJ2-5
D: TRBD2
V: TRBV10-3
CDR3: CATGLAGAETQYF

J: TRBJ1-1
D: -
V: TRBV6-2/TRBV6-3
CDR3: CASRTAWPDTEAFF

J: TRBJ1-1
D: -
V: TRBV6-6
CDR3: CASISGGEAFF

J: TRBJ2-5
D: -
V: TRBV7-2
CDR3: CASSLQGYHNEQYF

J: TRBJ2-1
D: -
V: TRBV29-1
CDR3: CSVGGPGQFF

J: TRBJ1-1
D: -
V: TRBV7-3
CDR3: CASSSNRDTEAFF

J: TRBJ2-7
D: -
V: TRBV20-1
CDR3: CSGRGSGTYEQYF

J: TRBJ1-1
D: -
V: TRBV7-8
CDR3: CASSFYQDTEAFF

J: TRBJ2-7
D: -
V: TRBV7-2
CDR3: CASSLRQAISTEQYF

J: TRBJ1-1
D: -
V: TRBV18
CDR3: CASSPRQASAAEAFF

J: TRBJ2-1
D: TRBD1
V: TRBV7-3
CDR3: CASSLQSGDSEQFF

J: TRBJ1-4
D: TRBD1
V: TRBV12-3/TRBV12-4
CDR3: CASSPSRQGREKLFF